Presented here are 9 T cell receptor beta chains from one specimen sequenced in a study of T cell responses to AZD1222 COVID-19 vaccine (dated by TCRdb to the early 2020s). Explained via the paper, the time point label denotes: baseline before first vaccination. Libraries were prepared through the immunoSEQ multiplex PCR assay. TCRdb mirrors the immuneACCESS table, restricted to in-frame sequences. Some clones are absent from its copies; in checked studies, under half trace to an unresolved V gene, and the reason for the others is unknown. The sample table contains more than 110,000 clones; only one count was recorded for 90% to 95% of them. About 9.1% of the sample goes to the ten largest clones. Sequenced material: peripheral blood, taken on day 0 of AZD1222 vaccination. Source of these receptors: an adult in good health.

This clone appeared a single time. The chain couples TRBV7-9 to TRBJ1-1, with a weak D call TRBD1 (5 bases). Per germline, CDR1 SEHNR and CDR2 FQNEAQ (reference sequence). Deletions cut 1 base from V and 7 bases from J, with 10 bases between. There are 13 residues in the CDR3. CDR3 protein: CASSLGGPLEAFF. CDR3 nucleotides: TGTGCCAGCAGCTTAGGGGGACCGCTTGAAGCTTTCTTT. Variable domain in full (rest from reference TRBV7-9 and TRBJ1-1): DTGVSQNPRHKITKRGQNVTFRCDPISEHNRLYWYRQTLGQGPEFLTYFQNEAQLEKSRLLSDRFSAERPKGSFSTLEIQRTEQGDSAMYLCASSLGGPLEAFFGQGTRLTVV.

The chain joins TRBV21-1 to TRBJ1-2. TRBV21-1 is designated a pseudogene. The CDR3 is 16 amino acids. CDR3 amino acids: CASSKRSTFCNYGYTF. Here the CDR3 DNA reads TGTGCCAGCAGCAAGAGAAGCACGTTTTGTAACTATGGCTACACCTTC.

Written as DNA, the CDR3 is TGTGCCAGCAGCTCGGGACCCAATAGCGAGCAGTACTTC. Its translation: CASSSGPNSEQYF. The J gene is TRBJ2-7, the V gene TRBV11-2, with D perhaps assigned TRBD1 or TRBD2 (5 bases each). V shed 4 bases and J shed 6 bases, with 13 bases lying between them. The CDR3 extends over 13 amino acids. Germline V CDR1 and CDR2: SGHAT, FQNNGV.

The CDR3 DNA reads TGCGCCAGCAGCCAAGCGGTTAATCGGGCAGCTAATGAAAAACTGTTTTTT. Protein: CASSQAVNRAANEKLFF. The J gene is TRBJ1-4, the V gene TRBV4-1; D is undetermined. V was clipped by 1 base and J by 3 bases, with 15 bases between them. There are 17 residues in the CDR3. CDR1 is MGHRA and CDR2 is YSYEKL in the germline V gene.

V usage is TRBV7-2 and J usage is TRBJ2-3; D gene unclear. The CDR3 is 13 residues long. Trimming took off 1 base at V and 6 bases at J, with 8 bases between the two ends. Looked up from germline, CDR1 is SGHTA and CDR2 is FQGNSA. This CDR3 reads CASSLGSRDTQYF. The CDR3 DNA reads TGTGCCAGCAGCTTAGGATCCAGGGATACGCAGTATTTT.

The CDR3 sequence: CASSQDFLNTEAFF. The CDR3 bases are TGCGCCAGCAGCCAAGATTTCCTAAACACTGAAGCTTTCTTT. J is TRBJ1-1 and V is TRBV4-3; D not certain. Germline V gives CDR1 LGHNA, CDR2 YSLEER. Trimming stripped 0 bases from V and 2 bases from J, with 7 bases between. The CDR3 runs 14 residues.

V and J are TRBV3-1 (or the pseudogene TRBV3-2) and TRBJ1-2; D possibly corresponds to TRBD1 (6 bases). CDR3 length: 18 amino acids. Germline CDR1 LGHDT, CDR2 YNNKEL (reference sequence). The germline V and J ends were trimmed by 8 bases and 5 bases, with 30 bases remaining between them. This CDR3 reads CASQGLIQTPGQRYGYTF. CDR3 DNA: TGTGCCAGCCAAGGCTTAATACAAACGCCGGGACAACGGTATGGCTACACCTTC.

The chain uses TRBV11-2 and TRBJ2-7, with D perhaps matching TRBD1 (5 bases). This CDR3 has 15 amino acids. V was trimmed by 5 bases and J by 3 bases, leaving 17 bases between them. Germline CDR1 SGHAT, CDR2 FQNNGV. CDR3 amino acids: CASSHSEGRVYEQYF. In nucleotides, the CDR3 is TGTGCCAGCAGCCATTCAGAAGGCAGGGTCTACGAGCAGTACTTC.

This chain connects TRBV11-2 to TRBJ1-1; D not resolved. The CDR3 is made up of 11 amino acids. The germline CDR1 and CDR2 sequences are SGHAT and FQNNGV. V dropped 5 bases and J dropped 8 bases, with 9 bases sitting between them. CDR3 DNA sequence: TGTGCCAGCAGCATCGGCGTAGAAGCTTTCTTT. Translation gives CASSIGVEAFF. Full variable domain (remainder filled in from reference TRBV11-2 and TRBJ1-1): EAGVAQSPRYKIIEKRQSVAFWCNPISGHATLYWYQQILGQGPKLLIQFQNNGVVDDSQLPKDRFSAERLKGVDSTLKIQPAKLEDSAVYLCASSIGVEAFFGQGTRLTVV.